Listed here is a single TCR beta chain. In germline, CDR1 is LNHDA, CDR2 SQIVND (reference sequence). V was pared by 5 bases and J by 13 bases, with 12 bases of the junction left unmatched. The CDR3 length is 13 residues. This sample was included in a study of shared clonotypes between healthy human individuals. Clones were read by immunoSEQ multiplex PCR, and TCRdb kept only the in-frame ones, dropping some. The sample carries about 2.5 million clones, 85% to 95% recorded once. This chain connects TRBV19 to TRBJ1-2; 8 bases map to TRBD1. This clonotype was obtained from a man aged 18 to 29 in good health. Some clones in this sample may be carry-over from other donors' samples. Sequences were obtained from naive CD4+ T cells from PBMCs. Subset defined: CD45RA+ positively selected. Written as DNA, the CDR3 is TGTGCCAGTAGTCTCCCGGGACAGGTGTCCAGCACCTTC. It translates to CASSLPGQVSSTF.